Listed below are T cell receptor beta chains from one sample, sequenced in a study of resident and recirculating memory T cells in vitiligo. Produced via immunoSEQ multiplex PCR; TCRdb's table is partial and in-frame only. The sample has 70,000 to 75,000 clones, 91% seen once. The sample taken for sequencing was blood. The receptor set was obtained from a male donor with vitiligo. The CDR3 runs from the conserved cysteine through the conserved F or W. The D gene is left open where the match is weak. Rows may omit the clone size; those that give it use once, few, many or a size class.

TRBJ1-3,.,TRBD1,TRBV29-1,CSVVRDSTGNTIYF,TGCAGCGTAGTAAGGGACAGTACTGGAAACACCATATATTTT
TRBJ2-5,.,.,TRBV4-1,CASSQVNLVTTEEQYF,TGCGCCAGCAGCCAAGTGAATTTAGTCACTACGGAAGAGCAGTACTTC
TRBJ1-6,few,.,TRBV2,CASTGEATLHF,TGTGCCAGCACTGGGGAGGCCACCCTCCACTTT
TRBJ2-1,.,TRBD2,TRBV18,CASSRGTSGGSSYNEQFF,TGTGCCAGCTCACGAGGGACTAGCGGGGGAAGCTCCTACAATGAGCAGTTCTTC
TRBJ1-5,few,.,TRBV9,CASSVGTEKNQPQHF,TGTGCCAGCAGCGTAGGAACAGAGAAGAATCAGCCCCAGCATTTT
TRBJ1-1,.,TRBD1,TRBV4-3,CASSQATTGVAEAFF,TGCGCCAGCAGCCAAGCCACCACAGGGGTGGCTGAAGCTTTCTTT
TRBJ1-2,.,.,TRBV18,CASSPSGLDGYTF,TGTGCCAGCTCACCATCGGGGTTGGATGGCTACACCTTC
TRBJ2-5,.,TRBD1,TRBV4-1,CASSQVGTVQETQYF,TGCGCCAGCAGCCAAGTTGGGACAGTTCAAGAGACCCAGTACTTC
TRBJ2-2,.,.,TRBV4-3,CASSQGAANTGELFF,TGCGCCAGCAGCCAAGGGGCAGCGAACACCGGGGAGCTGTTTTTT
TRBJ2-7,.,.,TRBV7-9,CASSLGQAREQYF,TGTGCCAGCAGCTTAGGGCAGGCCCGGGAGCAGTACTTC
TRBJ1-1,few,.,TRBV4-2,CASSFRTDPNTEAFF,TGTGCCAGCAGCTTTCGGACAGACCCGAACACTGAAGCTTTCTTT
TRBJ2-7,.,.,TRBV7-9,CASSLEPRDTRNVEQYF,TGTGCCAGCAGCTTAGAGCCTCGGGACACTAGAAATGTCGAGCAGTACTTC
TRBJ1-5,.,TRBD1,TRBV7-9,CASSAANRGSNQPQHF,TGTGCCAGCAGCGCCGCCAACAGGGGAAGCAATCAGCCCCAGCATTTT
TRBJ2-3,.,TRBD2,TRBV6-5,CASSYRGALAADTQYF,TGTGCCAGCAGTTACAGAGGCGCCCTAGCGGCAGATACGCAGTATTTT